A single sample is the source of the 20 T cell receptor beta chains below, sequenced in a study of Ad26.COV2.S vaccination and SARS-CoV-2 variants. Method: immunoSEQ multiplex PCR; TCRdb's copy keeps in-frame clones and lacks some. This table holds just over 350,000 clones, around 90% found once. Sequencing was performed on peripheral blood, taken after recovery from COVID-19. These TCRs come from a human donor who had recovered from COVID-19.

Concerning this clone: This CDR3 is also generated by other DNA sequences in the sample. The chain links TRBV25-1 to TRBJ1-1; D gene unclear. The germline gives CDR1 MGHDK, CDR2 SYGVNS. The CDR3 extends over 13 amino acids. V was trimmed by 5 bases and J by 3 bases, leaving 10 bases between them. The CDR3 protein is CASSRGGYTEAFF. CDR3 bases: TGTGCCAGCAGTCGTGGAGGGTACACTGAAGCTTTCTTT. The full variable domain, completed using reference TRBV25-1 and TRBJ1-1, is EADIYQTPRYLVIGTGKKITLECSQTMGHDKMYWYQQDPGMELHLIHYSYGVNSTEKGDLSSESTVSRIRTEHFPLTLESARPSHTSQYLCASSRGGYTEAFFGQGTRLTVV.

This rearrangement joins TRBV14 to TRBJ2-7; D possibly uses TRBD1 or TRBD2 (5 bases each). The CDR3 extends over 13 amino acids. V lost 6 bases and J lost 5, with 14 bases in between. CDR1 and CDR2 (germline): SGHDN, FVKESK. CDR3 sequence: CASSPGAANEQYF. CDR3 in DNA: TGTGCCAGCAGTCCCGGGGCGGCAAACGAGCAGTACTTC.

The chain is built from TRBV5-1 and TRBJ1-1; D unclear. The germline V and J ends were trimmed by 0 bases and 1 base, with 7 bases remaining between them. Germline values: CDR1 SGHRS, CDR2 YFSETQ. The CDR3 is made up of 14 amino acids. CDR3 DNA sequence: TGCGCCAGCAGCTTGGGTCCAGGGAACACTGAAGCTTTCTTT. It specifies CASSLGPGNTEAFF. The full variable domain, rest sourced from reference TRBV5-1 and TRBJ1-1, is KAGVTQTPRYLIKTRGQQVTLSCSPISGHRSVSWYQQTPGQGLQFLFEYFSETQRNKGNFPGRFSGRQFSNSRSEMNVSTLELGDSALYLCASSLGPGNTEAFFGQGTRLTVV.

This chain uses TRBV19 with TRBJ1-4; D is unresolved. This CDR3 is built from 16 residues. The V end lost 6 bases, the J end lost 0 bases, and 14 bases lay between the germline ends. Per germline, CDR1 LNHDA and CDR2 SQIVND (reference sequence). The DNA for the CDR3 is TGTGCCAGTAGCCTACCTGCGACCTCAACTAATGAAAAACTGTTTTTT. It encodes CASSLPATSTNEKLFF.

The rearrangement joins TRBV18 to TRBJ2-7; 12 nucleotides align to TRBD2. Trimming took 5 bases from V and 5 from J; bases not matched to a gene: 4. CDR1 and CDR2 from the germline V gene are KGHSH and LQKENI. CDR3 length equals 14 residues. Written as DNA, the CDR3 is TGTGCCAGCTCATCCCTAGCGGGGGGGGACGAGCAGTACTTC. It codes for CASSSLAGGDEQYF.

The V call is TRBV2, the J call TRBJ1-2; D not resolved. V was trimmed by 6 bases and J by 8 bases, leaving 19 bases between them. Looked up from germline, CDR1 is SNHLY and CDR2 is FYNNEI. The CDR3 length is 14 residues. CDR3 nucleotides: TGTGCCAGCAGGATTCGGTCGGCAGGAAAGGGCTACACCTTC. Residues: CASRIRSAGKGYTF.

Worth noting for this clone: Distinct nucleotide sequences in the sample also encode this CDR3. The gene calls are TRBV5-1 and TRBJ2-2, with TRBD2 matching over 15 bases. V gave up 3 bases and J gave up 0 bases; unmatched junction bases: 3. The CDR3 consists of 18 residues. The V gene's germline CDR1 is SGHRS and CDR2 YFSETQ. The DNA for the CDR3 is TGCGCCAGCAGCTCAGGACTAGCGGGGGGGACGAACACCGGGGAGCTGTTTTTT. Translation gives CASSSGLAGGTNTGELFF.

The rearrangement joins TRBV9 to TRBJ2-5; TRBD1 or TRBD2 may be the D gene (5 bases each). CDR3 length: 14 residues. With 2 bases removed from V and 2 bases from J, the gap between germline ends came to 10 bases. Germline CDR1 is SGDLS and CDR2 is YYNGEE. This chain's CDR3 is CASSVPGAQETQYF. The DNA for the CDR3 is TGTGCCAGCAGCGTCCCCGGGGCGCAAGAGACCCAGTACTTC.

This chain joins TRBV5-6 and TRBJ1-2; D is undetermined. This CDR3 comprises 12 residues. Germline V gives CDR1 SGHDT, CDR2 YYEEEE. Trimming stripped 1 base from V and 11 bases from J, with 12 bases between. The DNA for the CDR3 is TGTGCCAGCAGCTTGTCCTTAGGTCGATACACCTTC. Encoded protein: CASSLSLGRYTF.

The V and J genes are TRBV6-1 and TRBJ1-6; 7 nucleotides align to TRBD1. Looked up from germline, CDR1 is MNHNS and CDR2 is SASEGT. V lost 4 bases and J lost 6; bases outside the gene matches: 9. The CDR3 has 16 residues. CDR3 nucleotides: TGTGCCAGCAGTGGGACAGGATTGCTGAGTAATTCACCCCTCCACTTT. Translating gives CASSGTGLLSNSPLHF.

The chain is built from TRBV10-1 and TRBJ1-2, with TRBD1 as a possible D gene (6 bases). This CDR3 is built from 15 residues. Trimming took 2 bases from V and 6 from J, leaving 16 bases between them. Per germline, CDR1 WNHNN and CDR2 SYGVQD (reference sequence). Here the CDR3 reads CASSERGTRKHGYTF. Here the CDR3 DNA reads TGCGCCAGCAGTGAGAGGGGGACACGTAAACATGGCTACACCTTC.

V gene TRBV5-4 combines with J gene TRBJ2-5; D ambiguous. The CDR3 extends over 14 amino acids. CDR1 SGHNT and CDR2 YYREEE come from the germline V gene (reference sequence). Trimming removed 2 bases at V and 2 bases at J, with 10 bases between. CDR3 bases: TGTGCCAGCAGCTTCGGTGTCAAGCAAGAGACCCAGTACTTC. Translated: CASSFGVKQETQYF.

The V and J genes are TRBV6-5 and TRBJ1-1, with 9 bases aligning to TRBD1. The ends lost 2 bases at V and 1 base at J; junction bases unmatched: 2. The CDR3 runs to 15 residues. CDR1 and CDR2 (germline): MNHEY, SVGAGI. CDR3 amino acids: CASSYLGQGNTEAFF. DNA of the CDR3: TGTGCCAGCAGTTACCTGGGACAGGGGAACACTGAAGCTTTCTTT.

The chain employs TRBV4-3 and TRBJ1-5, with D hard to call. Germline-derived CDR1 and CDR2 are LGHNA and YSLEER. Trimming removed 2 bases at V and 0 bases at J, with 14 bases between. The CDR3 loop spans 17 amino acids. In DNA, the CDR3 is TGCGCCAGCAGCCAATACCTGAACCCCCATAGCAATCAGCCCCAGCATTTT. This encodes CASSQYLNPHSNQPQHF.

The chain employs TRBV5-6 and TRBJ2-5, with 7 positions matching TRBD1. Germline V gene sequence: CDR1 SGHDT, CDR2 YYEEEE. CDR3 length: 13 amino acids. V gave up 4 bases and J gave up 5 bases; unmatched junction bases: 5. The CDR3 DNA follows: TGTGCCAGCAGCCAGGGGACAGTCGAGACCCAGTACTTC. This translates into CASSQGTVETQYF.

This chain links TRBV9 with TRBJ1-6, with D maybe TRBD1 (5 bases). The V and J ends lost 0 bases and 12 bases respectively, with 19 bases between them. CDR1 and CDR2 (germline): SGDLS, YYNGEE. The CDR3 has 16 residues. For the CDR3, the DNA is TGTGCCAGCAGCGTAGGGGACCGAGCGGGGTTTGGACCCCTCCACTTT. Its translation: CASSVGDRAGFGPLHF.

The rearrangement joins TRBV15 to TRBJ1-2; D gene ambiguous. V lost 1 base and J lost 2, with 8 bases in between. Germline-derived CDR1 and CDR2 are LNHNV and YYDKDF (reference sequence). The CDR3 has 14 amino acids. CDR3 bases: TGTGCCACCAGCAGAGGGGAGGCCAACTATGGCTACACCTTC. Encoded protein: CATSRGEANYGYTF.

This chain connects TRBV7-2 to TRBJ1-2; unclear D gene. Between the trimmed V and J ends, which lost 1 base and 3 bases, there was a span of 12 bases. Germline V gene sequence: CDR1 SGHTA, CDR2 FQGNSA. The CDR3 is 15 residues long. CDR3 region: CASSLEYTSHYGYTF. The CDR3 nucleotides are TGTGCCAGCAGCTTAGAGTACACCTCTCACTATGGCTACACCTTC.

CDR3 in DNA: TGTGCCAGCAGCGGGGCCGGGAAGGGGCAAGAGACCCAGTACTTC. It specifies CASSGAGKGQETQYF. The V gene is TRBV7-9, the J gene TRBJ2-5; the D call may be TRBD1 or TRBD2 (5 bases each). V lost 5 bases and J 2 bases, leaving 15 bases between the germline ends. Germline V CDR1 and CDR2: SEHNR, FQNEAQ (reference sequence). This CDR3 spans 15 amino acids.

The V call is TRBV7-2, the J call TRBJ2-5; 13 bases fit TRBD2. The CDR3 is made up of 15 amino acids. Trimming at V came to 6 bases and at J to 4 bases, leaving 5 bases not matched to a gene. The germline CDR1 and CDR2 sequences are SGHTA and FQGNSA. CDR3 residues: CASSRTSGGVETQYF. The CDR3 DNA reads TGTGCCAGCAGTCGGACTAGCGGGGGAGTAGAGACCCAGTACTTC.